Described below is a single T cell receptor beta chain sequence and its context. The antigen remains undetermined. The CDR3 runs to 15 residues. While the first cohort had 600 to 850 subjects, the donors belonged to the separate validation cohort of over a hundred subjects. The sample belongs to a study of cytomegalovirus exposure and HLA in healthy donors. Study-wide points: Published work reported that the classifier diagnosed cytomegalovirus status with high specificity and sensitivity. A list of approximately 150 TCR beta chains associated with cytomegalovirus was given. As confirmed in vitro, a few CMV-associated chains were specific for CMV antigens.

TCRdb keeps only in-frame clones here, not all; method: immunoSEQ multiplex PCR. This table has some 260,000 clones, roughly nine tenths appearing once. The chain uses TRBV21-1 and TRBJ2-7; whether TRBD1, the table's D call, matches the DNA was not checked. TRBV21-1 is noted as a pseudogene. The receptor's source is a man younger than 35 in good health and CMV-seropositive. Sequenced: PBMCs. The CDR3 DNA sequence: TGTGCCAGCAGCAAAGAGATGGGACAAAGCTACGAGCAGTACTTC. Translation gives CASSKEMGQSYEQYF.